Each of the 20 T cell receptor beta chains below was sequenced from the same sample in a study of T cell clonotyping in hematopoietic cell transplantation. Clones were read by immunoSEQ multiplex PCR, and TCRdb kept only the in-frame ones, dropping some. Of 30,000 to 45,000 clones in the sample, 88% were seen once. The sample consisted of peripheral blood mononuclear cells. The receptors stem from a woman aged 40 to 55 in good health. Some clones in this sample may be carry-over from other donors' samples.

This rearrangement joins TRBV2 to TRBJ2-7; the match to TRBD2 covers 13 bases. The length of the CDR3 is 15 residues. CDR1 SNHLY and CDR2 FYNNEI come from the germline V gene. V was pared by 7 bases and J by 6 bases, with 9 bases of the junction left unmatched. The CDR3 DNA follows: TGTGCCAGCAAAGGAGGACTAGCGGGAGTGGGCGAGCAGTACTTC. Its protein product is CASKGGLAGVGEQYF. Filled out from reference TRBV2 and TRBJ2-7, the complete variable domain reads EPEVTQTPSHQVTQMGQEVILRCVPISNHLYFYWYRQILGQKVEFLVSFYNNEISEKSEIFDDQFSVERPDGSNFTLKIRSTKLEDSAMYFCASKGGLAGVGEQYFGPGTRLTVT.

The V gene is TRBV7-9, the J gene TRBJ1-5; 9 bases map to TRBD1. The CDR3 is 14 residues long. Trimming cost V 5 bases and J 5 bases; bases outside gene matches: 4. Germline values: CDR1 SEHNR, CDR2 FQNEAQ (reference sequence). CDR3 in DNA: TGTGCCAGCAGCCGAGGGACAGGGCATCAGCCCCAGCATTTT. It translates to CASSRGTGHQPQHF.

The chain uses TRBV25-1 and TRBJ1-3; possibly TRBD1 for D (6 bases). Germline V CDR1 and CDR2: MGHDK, SYGVNS. V was trimmed by 4 bases and J by 0 bases, leaving 16 bases between them. This CDR3 has 17 amino acids. The CDR3 DNA reads TGTGCCAGCAGTGCCAGACAGGCCAGCTACTCTGGAAACACCATATATTTT. This gives the protein CASSARQASYSGNTIYF.

The CDR3 loop is CSVGEAGRNEQYF. DNA of the CDR3: TGCAGCGTTGGAGAGGCGGGACGGAACGAGCAGTACTTC. The rearrangement links TRBV29-1 to TRBJ2-7, with D maybe TRBD2 (6 bases). V gave up 4 bases and J gave up 5 bases, with 15 bases separating them. The germline gives CDR1 SQVTM, CDR2 ANQGSEA. There are 13 residues in the CDR3.

V and J are TRBV18 and TRBJ2-5, with unresolved D. The V end lost 3 bases, the J end lost 0 bases, and 2 bases lay between the germline ends. The CDR3 covers 12 residues. From germline, CDR1 is KGHSH and CDR2 LQKENI. The CDR3 bases are TGTGCCAGCTCACCCTACCAAGAGACCCAGTACTTC. As protein: CASSPYQETQYF. Combining the CDR3 with reference TRBV18 and TRBJ2-5 gives the whole variable domain NAGVMQNPRHLVRRRGQEARLRCSPMKGHSHVYWYRQLPEEGLKFMVYLQKENIIDESGMPKERFSAEFPKEGPSILRIQQVVRGDSAAYFCASSPYQETQYFGPGTRLLVL.

The V and J genes are TRBV2 and TRBJ1-1; TRBD1 is a possible D gene (6 bases). Trimming left V 3 bases short and J 11 bases short, with 13 bases between. CDR1 and CDR2 (germline): SNHLY, FYNNEI. The CDR3 extends over 12 amino acids. The CDR3 is CASSENRDSAFF. The CDR3 region has the DNA TGTGCCAGCAGTGAGAACAGGGACTCCGCTTTCTTT.

The chain joins TRBV6-1 to TRBJ1-5; D is unclear. In germline, CDR1 is MNHNS, CDR2 SASEGT. V lost 2 bases to trimming and J lost 2 bases, with 16 bases between them. The CDR3 length is 17 residues. The CDR3 here is CASSESFGGEGNQPQHF. For the CDR3, the DNA is TGTGCCAGCAGTGAATCATTTGGTGGGGAAGGCAATCAGCCCCAGCATTTT.

The rearrangement joins TRBV7-2 to TRBJ2-3, with D tentatively TRBD2 (6 bases). Germline V CDR1 and CDR2: SGHTA, FQGNSA. V was trimmed by 3 bases and J by 3 bases, leaving 13 bases between them. The CDR3 runs to 15 residues. The CDR3 sequence: CASSLVGGVTDTQYF. CDR3 bases: TGTGCCAGCAGCTTGGTGGGGGGAGTAACAGATACGCAGTATTTT.

The chain employs TRBV30 and TRBJ2-5; 12 nucleotides line up with TRBD2. After removal of 3 bases from V and 7 bases from J, the junction contained 3 bases not matched to a gene. Germline lookup yields CDR1 GTSNPN and CDR2 SVGIG (reference sequence). This CDR3 comprises 13 residues. CDR3 DNA: TGTGCCTGGAGGCAGGGACTAGCGGGGACCCAGTACTTC. This translates into CAWRQGLAGTQYF.

This clone has only a few counts. The J gene is TRBJ2-5, the V gene TRBV6-6, with D maybe TRBD1 (6 bases). V dropped 2 bases and J dropped 2 bases, with 15 bases sitting between them. Germline assignment: CDR1 MNHNY and CDR2 SVGAGI (reference sequence). The CDR3 consists of 16 residues. CDR3 DNA: TGTGCCAGCAGTTACCATCCGGACAGACCGCAAGAGACCCAGTACTTC. It yields the protein CASSYHPDRPQETQYF.

The CDR3 nucleotides read TGTGCCAGTAGTACAGGGCCCGGGAACACTGAAGCTTTCTTT. Protein product: CASSTGPGNTEAFF. The chain combines TRBV19 with TRBJ1-1, with D perhaps matching TRBD1 (5 bases). V lost 4 bases and J 1 base, leaving 10 bases between the germline ends. The CDR3 is 14 amino acids. Germline-derived CDR1 and CDR2 are LNHDA and SQIVND (reference sequence).

This chain joins TRBV28 and TRBJ1-1; 9 bases fit TRBD1. Trimming cost V 3 bases and J 5 bases; bases outside gene matches: 7. The CDR3 totals 15 residues. The germline V gene encodes CDR1 MDHEN and CDR2 SYDVKM. CDR3 region: CASSFPGTGSTEAFF. CDR3 DNA: TGTGCCAGCAGTTTCCCCGGGACAGGGTCTACTGAAGCTTTCTTT.

The chain recombines TRBV14 with TRBJ2-3; no firm D call. The germline V and J ends were trimmed by 0 bases and 4 bases, with 5 bases remaining between them. Per germline, CDR1 SGHDN and CDR2 FVKESK. The CDR3 length is 13 residues. CDR3 coding DNA: TGTGCCAGCAGCCAAGAAAGGGCAGATACGCAGTATTTT. This codes for CASSQERADTQYF.

This chain connects TRBV28 to TRBJ2-3, with 7 positions matching TRBD2. The trim removed 8 bases at V and 2 bases at J, leaving 13 bases unmatched. The CDR3 has 16 amino acids. The germline CDR1 and CDR2 sequences are MDHEN and SYDVKM. The CDR3 nucleotides read TGTGCCAGCCGTGATTTGGGAGGGACGACCACAGATACGCAGTATTTT. Amino acid sequence: CASRDLGGTTTDTQYF.

This chain uses TRBV28 with TRBJ1-2; perhaps TRBD1 as D (5 bases). V shed 3 bases and J shed 7 bases, with 9 bases lying between them. The germline V gene has CDR1 MDHEN and CDR2 SYDVKM. The CDR3 has 12 amino acids. Here the CDR3 reads CASSLGRGGYTF. CDR3 DNA: TGTGCCAGCAGTTTGGGTAGGGGTGGCTACACCTTC.

The CDR3 here is CASSYLDRRYTGELFF. CDR3 bases: TGTGCCAGCAGTTATCTCGACAGGCGATACACCGGGGAGCTGTTTTTT. V usage is TRBV27 and J usage is TRBJ2-2; D may be TRBD1 (6 bases). V was trimmed by 4 bases and J by 3 bases, leaving 15 bases between them. This CDR3 has 16 residues. The germline gives CDR1 MNHEY, CDR2 SMNVEV (reference sequence).

As regards this clone: At one of its ends the junction is not consistent with the germline gene, which may arise from a read error. The chain carries TRBV6-6 and TRBJ1-1; D gene ambiguous. Germline CDR1 is MNHNY and CDR2 is SVGAGI (reference sequence). There are 13 residues in the CDR3. CDR3 sequence (DNA): TGTGCCAGCAGTCCGGGTTCAGGACTCGTTTCGGGCTTT. Its protein is CASSPGSGLVSGF.

This chain joins TRBV6-5 and TRBJ1-4, with D unclear. Trimming took off 3 bases at V and 8 bases at J, with 10 bases between the two ends. Germline V gene lookup returns CDR1 MNHEY and CDR2 SVGAGI. The CDR3 has 13 amino acids. The CDR3 region has the DNA TGTGCCAGCAGTTATATTTTAGGCGAAAAACTGTTTTTT. Translated: CASSYILGEKLFF.

There are a few counts of this clone. This chain uses TRBV27 with TRBJ2-6, with TRBD1 matching over 9 bases. Trimming at V came to 5 bases and at J to 1 base, leaving 9 bases not matched to a gene. Germline V gene lookup returns CDR1 MNHEY and CDR2 SMNVEV (reference sequence). The CDR3 consists of 18 residues. CDR3 in DNA: TGTGCCAGCAGTATCCGGGACAGGGCGGGATCTGGGGCCAACGTCCTGACTTTC. Translated: CASSIRDRAGSGANVLTF.

The rearrangement joins TRBV7-9 to TRBJ1-1; D is possibly TRBD1 (6 bases). V lost 5 bases and J lost 6, with 13 bases in between. Germline V gene lookup returns CDR1 SEHNR and CDR2 FQNEAQ (reference sequence). The CDR3 totals 13 residues. The CDR3 sequence is CASSAGVGAEAFF. The CDR3 nucleotides are TGTGCCAGCAGCGCAGGGGTGGGGGCTGAAGCTTTCTTT.